This T cell receptor beta chain was found in a study of early T cells in non-severe SARS-CoV-2 infection. TCRdb fed the 5' RACE reads into MiXCR, producing one record per CDR3 protein. The sample consists of over 55,000 distinct CDR3 sequences, approximately 12% of them appearing once. CDR3 length equals 13 residues. Germline V CDR1 and CDR2: SGHDT, YYEEEE. This clonotype was counted a few times. As yet, its antigen is unknown. This may be a read error, as it is one base from a much larger clone. Study-level findings and limits: The VDJdb matching leaned toward anti-spike CD8 responses and overlooked private and CD4 specificities.

The chain has TRBV5-6 and TRBJ1-5; D gene ambiguous. Material: whole blood. This TCR derives from an adult who was a healthcare worker with PCR-confirmed SARS-CoV-2 infection or an uninfected control (not recorded which). The CDR3 spells CVSSKGFNQPQHF. The CDR3 region has the DNA TGTGTCAGCAGCAAGGGTTTTAATCAGCCCCAGCATTTT.